Each of the 27 T cell receptor beta chains below was sequenced from the same sample in a study of somatic mutations in cytotoxic T cells in rheumatoid arthritis. The repertoire was sequenced with immunoSEQ multiplex PCR; TCRdb's copy has only in-frame clones and lacks some. The sample carries 6,000 to 7,000 clones, approximately 77% recorded once. Material for sequencing was CD8+ T cells sorted from blood. These TCRs come from a woman aged 55-70 years in good health.

J is TRBJ2-7 and V is TRBV7-6; 11 nucleotides line up with TRBD1. After removal of 5 bases from V and 7 bases from J, the junction contained 4 bases not matched to a gene. The germline CDR1 and CDR2 sequences are SGHVS and FNYEAQ. This CDR3 has 13 amino acids. The CDR3 DNA reads as TGTGCCAGCAGCCGGGACAGGGGGTGGGAGCAGTACTTC. It codes for CASSRDRGWEQYF. Together with reference TRBV7-6 and TRBJ2-7, the CDR3 gives the full variable domain: GAGVSQSPRYKVTKRGQDVALRCDPISGHVSLYWYRQALGQGPEFLTYFNYEAQQDKSGLPNDRFSAERPEGSISTLTIQRTEQRDSAMYRCASSRDRGWEQYFGPGTRLTVT.

In DNA form, the CDR3 reads TGTGCCAGCAGCTTAGGGACGAGGGTCGACAGGGAAAAACTGTTTTTT. Protein sequence: CASSLGTRVDREKLFF. The chain couples TRBV7-9 to TRBJ1-4, with TRBD1 as a possible D gene (6 bases). The germline gives CDR1 SEHNR, CDR2 FQNEAQ (reference sequence). The V and J ends lost 1 base and 8 bases respectively, with 17 bases between them. The CDR3 loop spans 16 amino acids.

This sequence joins TRBV9 and TRBJ1-2; D possibly corresponds to TRBD1 (5 bases). Germline loops: CDR1 SGDLS, CDR2 YYNGEE. V lost 3 bases and J lost 5, with 8 bases in between. The CDR3 length is 12 residues. CDR3 coding DNA: TGTGCCAGCAGCGCCAGGGCTTATGGCTACACCTTC. It specifies CASSARAYGYTF.

The rearrangement joins TRBV5-1 to TRBJ2-1; TRBD1 agrees at 8 bases. The CDR3 totals 14 residues. The germline V gene has CDR1 SGHRS and CDR2 YFSETQ. With 1 base clipped from V and 8 bases from J, the junction kept 5 bases outside the gene matches. The CDR3 protein is CASSLYTGGDEQFF. CDR3 DNA sequence: TGCGCCAGCAGCTTGTACACAGGGGGAGATGAGCAGTTCTTC.

As DNA, the CDR3 is TGCGCCAGCAGCCAAGACGGAGGCTTCTCCTACGAGCAGTACTTC. This gives the protein CASSQDGGFSYEQYF. The V call is TRBV4-1, the J call TRBJ2-7, with D possibly being TRBD2 (5 bases). V dropped 0 bases and J dropped 0 bases, with 9 bases sitting between them. CDR1 is MGHRA and CDR2 is YSYEKL in the germline V gene. The CDR3 sequence is 15 residues long.

This chain connects TRBV7-9 to TRBJ1-4; no clear D. The CDR3 runs 14 residues. The germline gives CDR1 SEHNR, CDR2 FQNEAQ (reference sequence). Trimming removed 3 bases from V and 4 bases from J, with 9 bases in between. CDR3 sequence: CASSFSSFNEKLFF. CDR3 nucleotide sequence: TGTGCCAGCAGCTTTAGCAGTTTTAATGAAAAACTGTTTTTT.

CDR3 in amino acids: CAWSLGAEAFF. DNA of the CDR3: TGTGCCTGGAGTCTAGGGGCTGAAGCTTTCTTT. J is TRBJ1-1 and V is TRBV30, with TRBD1 as a possible D gene (5 bases). The CDR3 is made up of 11 amino acids. V lost 2 bases and J lost 6, with 7 bases in between. Per germline, CDR1 GTSNPN and CDR2 SVGIG (reference sequence).

The CDR3 region has the DNA TGTGCCAGCAGTTCCCGTGGGACAGGGGCCCTCGAGCAGTACTTC. Translating it yields CASSSRGTGALEQYF. The chain couples TRBV28 to TRBJ2-5, with 10 bases that match TRBD1. The J call could be wrong; TRBJ2-7 is a better fit for the DNA end. The germline V gene encodes CDR1 MDHEN and CDR2 SYDVKM. CDR3 length equals 15 residues.

The chain carries TRBV6-4 and TRBJ2-3; maybe TRBD1 (6 bases). Germline V gene data show CDR1 as MRHNA and CDR2 as SNTAGT. Between the trimmed V and J ends, which lost 4 bases and 0 bases, there was a span of 11 bases. The CDR3 length is 15 residues. CDR3 DNA sequence: TGTGCCAGCAGTGGGGGGCTAGCTAGCACAGATACGCAGTATTTT. Its protein product is CASSGGLASTDTQYF.

J is TRBJ2-1 and V is TRBV19, with TRBD2 matching over 10 bases. The germline CDR1 and CDR2 sequences are LNHDA and SQIVND (reference sequence). This CDR3 has 16 amino acids. Trimming removed 7 bases from V and 7 bases from J; junction bases left unmatched: 13. The CDR3 sequence is CASMPRLAGEMNEQFF. CDR3 in DNA: TGTGCCAGTATGCCCCGGCTAGCGGGGGAAATGAATGAGCAGTTCTTC.

The rearrangement joins TRBV4-3 to TRBJ1-5; maybe TRBD1 (6 bases). Germline CDR1 is LGHNA and CDR2 is YSLEER. V lost 4 bases and J 0 bases, leaving 10 bases between the germline ends. The length of the CDR3 is 15 residues. CDR3 coding DNA: TGCGCCAGCAGCCCGCGACAGGTTAGCAATCAGCCCCAGCATTTT. This translates into CASSPRQVSNQPQHF.

This clone was seen only a few times. This chain links TRBV6-1 with TRBJ1-6; TRBD1 aligns across 9 bases. This CDR3 has 15 residues. Germline CDR1 MNHNS, CDR2 SASEGT. The V and J ends lost 8 bases and 7 bases, in that order; junction bases with no gene match: 9. The CDR3 is CASGLQGAPNSPLHF. In DNA, the CDR3 is TGTGCCAGCGGATTACAGGGGGCACCAAATTCACCCCTCCACTTT.

The chain carries TRBV7-2 and TRBJ1-2; 7 positions agree with TRBD1. V gave up 1 base and J gave up 4 bases; unmatched junction bases: 9. The CDR3 totals 16 residues. Germline assignment: CDR1 SGHTA and CDR2 FQGNSA. CDR3 residues: CASSLVGQQDLYGYTF. CDR3 in DNA: TGTGCCAGCAGCTTAGTGGGACAGCAGGACCTCTATGGCTACACCTTC.

V and J are TRBV25-1 and TRBJ2-7, with 12 nucleotides matching TRBD1. V was clipped by 4 bases and J by 4 bases; unmatched bases: 5. Per the germline V gene, CDR1 is MGHDK and CDR2 is SYGVNS. The CDR3 is 15 amino acids. CDR3 in amino acids: CASSAPGQGAYEQYF. For the CDR3, the DNA is TGTGCCAGCAGTGCTCCGGGACAGGGGGCATACGAGCAGTACTTC.

The chain recombines TRBV7-6 with TRBJ1-1; TRBD1 aligns across 7 bases. This CDR3 spans 15 amino acids. CDR1 and CDR2 from the germline V gene are SGHVS and FNYEAQ. Unmatched junction bases numbered 9, after V lost 7 bases and J lost 1 base. The CDR3 protein is CASTLSGGGNTEAFF. The DNA for the CDR3 is TGTGCCAGCACCCTGTCAGGGGGAGGGAACACTGAAGCTTTCTTT.

The gene calls are TRBV6-5 and TRBJ2-3; 9 bases line up with TRBD1. In germline, CDR1 is MNHEY, CDR2 SVGAGI. J was trimmed by 2 bases and V by 4 bases; bases with no gene match: 4. The CDR3 has 15 amino acids. CDR3 nucleotides: TGTGCCAGCAGTTCCCGGGACAGGGTCACAGATACGCAGTATTTT. Translated: CASSSRDRVTDTQYF.

DNA of the CDR3: TGCGCCAGCAGCCAAGAGGGGGTTGGGGGCATCGCGAACACTGAAGCTTTCTTT. Residues: CASSQEGVGGIANTEAFF. The gene calls are TRBV4-1 and TRBJ1-1; the D gene is possibly TRBD1 (6 bases). V was clipped by 0 bases and J by 1 base, with 18 bases between them. Germline V gene lookup returns CDR1 MGHRA and CDR2 YSYEKL. The CDR3 has 18 residues.

The chain has TRBV27 and TRBJ1-6, with D possibly matching TRBD1 (6 bases). The germline gives CDR1 MNHEY, CDR2 SMNVEV (reference sequence). V shed 3 bases and J shed 2 bases, with 8 bases lying between them. The CDR3 spans 15 residues. CDR3 in DNA: TGTGCCAGCAGTTTCTCAGGGGCCTATAATTCACCCCTCCACTTT. This translates into CASSFSGAYNSPLHF.

J is TRBJ2-7 and V is TRBV6-1, with 9 bases fitting TRBD1. The germline gives CDR1 MNHNS, CDR2 SASEGT. V dropped 6 bases and J dropped 3; count of bases not matched to a gene: 9. The CDR3 is made up of 15 amino acids. The CDR3 bases are TGTGCCAGCAGATCGATCCGACAGGGGGACTACGAGCAGTACTTC. Amino acids: CASRSIRQGDYEQYF.

The genes are TRBV5-6 and TRBJ2-7; 8 bases match TRBD2. CDR1 is SGHDT, CDR2 YYEEEE, per germline. V trimming: 0 bases; J trimming: 0 bases; junction bases outside the gene matches: 14. The CDR3 spans 19 residues. In DNA form, the CDR3 reads TGTGCCAGCAGCTTGGTCACTAGCGGATTCCTTGGAGGCTCCTACGAGCAGTACTTC. It specifies CASSLVTSGFLGGSYEQYF.

The chain uses TRBV9 and TRBJ2-3, with 7 bases that match TRBD1. With 4 bases clipped from V and 0 bases from J, the junction kept 5 bases outside the gene matches. This CDR3 region has 15 residues. Germline CDR1 SGDLS, CDR2 YYNGEE. The CDR3 is CASSPRTGSTDTQYF. In nucleotides, the CDR3 is TGTGCCAGCAGCCCGAGGACAGGCAGCACAGATACGCAGTATTTT.

V and J are TRBV4-3 and TRBJ2-3; 11 bases line up with TRBD2. Germline V gene lookup returns CDR1 LGHNA and CDR2 YSLEER. The CDR3 contains 15 residues. Trimming took 4 bases from V and 7 from J; bases not matched to a gene: 7. The CDR3 DNA sequence: TGCGCCAGCAGCCCACTAGCGGGAGTGGCCCATACGCAGTATTTT. Its translation: CASSPLAGVAHTQYF.

This clone is deemed medium-sized. The chain combines TRBV19 with TRBJ1-5; D possibly corresponds to TRBD1 (5 bases). Germline V gene data show CDR1 as LNHDA and CDR2 as SQIVND (reference sequence). V lost 3 bases, J lost 8 bases, and 11 bases lay in between. This CDR3 region has 13 residues. The CDR3, as DNA: TGTGCCAGTAGTATCCCCAGGGTAGAGCCCCAGCATTTT. Its translation is CASSIPRVEPQHF.

The rearrangement joins TRBV7-3 to TRBJ2-3; tentatively, D is TRBD2 (5 bases). The CDR3 is made up of 15 amino acids. V lost 4 bases, J lost 6 bases, and 17 bases lay in between. Germline V gene lookup returns CDR1 SGHTA and CDR2 FQGTGA. The DNA of the CDR3 is TGTGCCAGCAGCTCCCGCTCTAGCCATGTGGATACGCAGTATTTT. This sequence encodes CASSSRSSHVDTQYF.

The rearrangement links TRBV10-3 to TRBJ2-7; D is perhaps TRBD1 (5 bases). Germline V lookup: CDR1 ENHRY, CDR2 SYGVKD. The CDR3 is made up of 14 amino acids. Trimming left V 5 bases short and J 7 bases short, with 18 bases between. As DNA, the CDR3 is TGTGCCATCAGTCTTAGGGGCGACCCTTGGGAGCAGTACTTC. Protein product: CAISLRGDPWEQYF.

The chain couples TRBV7-2 to TRBJ2-7; 8 bases are shared with TRBD2. The CDR3 covers 16 residues. J gave up 2 bases and V 1 base, and 7 bases lay outside the gene matches. Germline V gene data show CDR1 as SGHTA and CDR2 as FQGNSA. The CDR3 here is CASSLGLAGIPYEQYF. The CDR3 region has the DNA TGTGCCAGCAGCTTAGGGCTAGCGGGCATCCCCTACGAGCAGTACTTC.

This chain joins TRBV5-6 and TRBJ2-7, with D uncertain. Germline lookup yields CDR1 SGHDT and CDR2 YYEEEE. V dropped 3 bases and J dropped 4 bases, with 14 bases sitting between them. The CDR3 runs to 14 residues. CDR3 in amino acids: CASSSAAFDYEQYF. The CDR3 bases are TGTGCCAGCAGCTCTGCGGCCTTTGATTACGAGCAGTACTTC. The full variable domain, completed using reference TRBV5-6 and TRBJ2-7, is DAGVTQSPTHLIKTRGQQVTLRCSPKSGHDTVSWYQQALGQGPQFIFQYYEEEERQRGNFPDRFSGHQFPNYSSELNVNALLLGDSALYLCASSSAAFDYEQYFGPGTRLTVT.